This entry concerns a single T cell receptor beta chain. This sample is part of a study of cytomegalovirus exposure and HLA in healthy donors. The PCR ran on 60 Vbeta and 13 Jbeta primers. TCRdb's table, derived via immunoSEQ multiplex PCR, lists solely in-frame clones and lacks some. The profile shows roughly 99,000 clones, 79% of them singletons. The CDR3 is 12 amino acids. Germline assignment: CDR1 SGHAT and CDR2 FQNNGV. Trimming took 5 bases from V and 4 from J, leaving 8 bases between them. The chain links TRBV11-2 to TRBJ1-1; D is uncertain. The TCR was taken from a woman between 40 and 55 years old in good health and CMV-seronegative. Sequenced material: PBMCs. The CDR3 sequence: CASSARGTEAFF. The DNA of the CDR3 is TGTGCCAGCAGCGCGCGGGGCACTGAAGCTTTCTTT.